This TCR beta chain originates from a study of blood T cell repertoires in COVID-19. The repertoire was sequenced with immunoSEQ multiplex PCR; TCRdb's copy has only in-frame clones and lacks some. The sample contains about 220,000 clones, around four fifths of which appear only once. Trimming removed 5 bases from V and 0 bases from J, with 17 bases in between. This CDR3 region has 17 residues. Germline CDR1 and CDR2: SGHTA and FQGNSA. The sample taken for sequencing was peripheral blood. The clonotype originates from a woman aged 70 to 79 with acute or convalescent COVID-19. The chain carries TRBV7-2 and TRBJ1-3, with unresolved D. The CDR3 DNA sequence: TGTGCCAGCAGCCCATCAGGATTCTATAGCTCTGGAAACACCATATATTTT. Residues: CASSPSGFYSSGNTIYF.